Listed below are T cell receptor beta chains from one sample, sequenced in a study of blood T cell repertoires in COVID-19. The table came from immunoSEQ multiplex PCR; TCRdb's copy has only in-frame clones and leaves some out. This sample carries fewer than 200,000 clones, roughly 79% of them seen once, and the ten largest clones take approximately 26%. The specimen was peripheral blood. These receptors were obtained from a woman in her sixties or seventies with acute or convalescent COVID-19. CDR3s include the opening cysteine and the closing phenylalanine or tryptophan. Each record gives: D gene, clone size, J gene, V gene, CDR3 protein, CDR3 DNA. A D gene is named only where the DNA matches it firmly. Clone size is given for some rows only: seen once, a few or many times, or a class if the clone is expanded.

. | . | TRBJ2-7 | TRBV25-1 | CASSERGSYEQYF | TGTGCCAGCAGTGAAAGGGGTTCCTACGAGCAGTACTTC
TRBD1 | . | TRBJ1-5 | TRBV4-1 | CASSLRPVGQGVDSNQPQHF | TGCGCCAGCAGCCTCCGCCCCGTCGGACAGGGGGTCGATAGCAATCAGCCCCAGCATTTT
TRBD1 | . | TRBJ1-2 | TRBV3-1/TRBV3-2 | CASSQVGQLNYGYTF | TGTGCCAGCAGCCAAGTGGGACAGCTCAACTATGGCTACACCTTC
. | few | TRBJ1-6 | TRBV10-3 | CAIRMGDLNSPLHF | TGTGCCATCAGGATGGGAGACCTAAATTCACCCCTCCACTTT
TRBD1 | . | TRBJ1-1 | TRBV19 | CASSITGVNTEAFF | TGTGCCAGTAGTATCACAGGGGTGAACACTGAAGCTTTCTTT
TRBD2 | . | TRBJ2-2 | TRBV24-1 | CATSGLAGGRELFF | TGTGCCACCAGTGGACTAGCGGGAGGAAGAGAGCTGTTTTTT
TRBD2 | . | TRBJ2-2 | TRBV27 | CASSRAGLAGVTGELFF | TGTGCCAGCAGCCGAGCTGGACTAGCGGGAGTAACCGGGGAGCTGTTTTTT
TRBD1 | . | TRBJ2-1 | TRBV3-1/TRBV3-2 | CASSLQGTRTNEQFF | TGTGCCAGCAGCTTACAGGGGACACGAACCAATGAGCAGTTCTTC
. | few | TRBJ1-3 | TRBV5-1 | CASSVGVSGNTIYF | TGCGCCAGCAGCGTAGGGGTCTCTGGAAACACCATATATTTT
TRBD1 | . | TRBJ2-4 | TRBV4-2 | CASSPTGYGRNIQYF | TGTGCCAGCAGCCCGACAGGGTATGGAAGAAACATTCAGTACTTC
TRBD2 | . | TRBJ2-7 | TRBV5-1 | CASSLEGRREWNEQYF | TGCGCCAGCAGCTTGGAAGGTCGGCGGGAGTGGAACGAGCAGTACTTC
. | . | TRBJ1-2 | TRBV19 | CASSIPAVNYGYTF | TGTGCCAGTAGTATACCGGCGGTTAACTATGGCTACACCTTC
TRBD2 | . | TRBJ2-5 | TRBV7-7 | CASSMTSGSSETQYF | TGTGCCAGCAGCATGACTAGCGGGAGTTCTGAGACCCAGTACTTC
. | . | TRBJ2-1 | TRBV5-1 | CASSLESSYNEQFF | TGCGCCAGCAGCTTGGAGAGCTCCTACAATGAGCAGTTCTTC
TRBD1 | . | TRBJ2-1 | TRBV6-2/TRBV6-3 | CASSYSPGQAYNEQFF | TGTGCCAGCAGTTACTCACCGGGACAGGCCTACAATGAGCAGTTCTTC
TRBD2 | . | TRBJ2-1 | TRBV10-3 | CAISQTSGNYNEQFF | TGTGCCATCAGCCAGACTAGCGGGAACTACAATGAGCAGTTCTTC
. | . | TRBJ1-5 | TRBV30 | CAWSFTGTNQPQHF | TGTGCCTGGAGTTTTACAGGTACCAATCAGCCCCAACATTTT
TRBD1 | few | TRBJ1-5 | TRBV18 | CASSPHTFWRDRGLTLNQPQHF | TGTGCCAGCTCACCACACACTTTTTGGCGGGACAGGGGGCTTACTCTAAATCAGCCCCAGCATTTT
TRBD1 | . | TRBJ2-7 | TRBV2 | CASSAGTGKYEQYF | TGTGCCAGCAGTGCCGGGACAGGCAAATACGAGCAGTACTTC
. | . | TRBJ2-1 | TRBV9 | CASSVGGGAYNEQFF | TGTGCCAGCAGCGTAGGTGGAGGGGCCTACAATGAGCAGTTCTTC
. | few | TRBJ2-1 | TRBV11-2 | CASSLGPPNEQFF | TGTGCCAGCAGCTTAGGTCCTCCTAATGAGCAGTTCTTC
TRBD2 | . | TRBJ2-3 | TRBV15 | CATSSGLAGTTDTQYF | TGTGCCACCAGCAGCGGACTAGCGGGAACCACAGATACGCAGTATTTT
TRBD1 | . | TRBJ1-5 | TRBV2 | CASTGRDRGRQPQHF | TGTGCCAGCACGGGCCGGGACAGGGGACGTCAGCCCCAGCATTTT
TRBD1 | . | TRBJ1-2 | TRBV5-1 | CASSLEGGYGYTF | TGCGCCAGCAGCTTGGAAGGGGGCTACGGCTACACCTTC
TRBD1 | . | TRBJ2-7 | TRBV6-5 | CASEKTGGYEQYF | TGTGCCAGCGAGAAGACAGGGGGCTACGAGCAGTACTTC
. | . | TRBJ1-4 | TRBV2 | CASSWSAVVATNEKLFF | TGTGCCAGCAGTTGGTCAGCGGTAGTTGCAACTAATGAAAAACTGTTTTTT
. | . | TRBJ2-5 | TRBV3-1/TRBV3-2 | CASSQVGGRETQYF | TGTGCCAGCAGCCAAGTTGGGGGGAGAGAGACCCAGTACTTC
. | . | TRBJ2-1 | TRBV3-1/TRBV3-2 | CASSPLGRGTDNEQFF | TGTGCCAGCAGCCCCCTGGGTCGCGGGACCGACAATGAGCAGTTCTTC
TRBD2 | . | TRBJ2-5 | TRBV11-3 | CASSISGRAGETQYF | TGTGCCAGCAGCATTAGCGGGAGGGCCGGGGAGACCCAGTACTTC
TRBD2 | few | TRBJ2-7 | TRBV7-2 | CASSYRAGDEQYF | TGTGCCAGCAGCTACCGAGCGGGAGACGAGCAGTACTTC
. | . | TRBJ2-1 | TRBV7-9 | CASSLASGFGYNEQFF | TGTGCCAGCAGCTTAGCTTCGGGGTTTGGGTACAATGAGCAGTTCTTC
. | . | TRBJ1-5 | TRBV7-8 | CASSLDRDQPQHF | TGTGCCAGCAGCTTAGACCGGGATCAGCCCCAGCATTTT
. | few | TRBJ2-1 | TRBV30 | CAWSGGVPGNEQFF | TGTGCCTGGAGCGGCGGGGTCCCGGGCAATGAGCAGTTCTTC